Reported below is one T cell receptor (beta chain). The target antigen is unknown. This sample stems from a study of cytomegalovirus exposure and HLA in healthy donors. Study-level information: Of several hundred genotyped donors, about 81% clustered with self-reported Caucasian donors.

Study results and limitations: Most CMV-associated TCR beta chains appeared HLA-restricted in a later analysis. The listing of approximately 160 TCR beta chains classed them as cytomegalovirus-associated.

PCR involved 60 Vbeta and 13 Jbeta primers. Only in-frame clones appear in the TCRdb table, and some are missing; sequencing was by immunoSEQ multiplex PCR. The sample holds approximately 150,000 clones; 65% to 80% are singletons and the top ten take approximately 4.6%. Germline CDR1 and CDR2: SGHNT and YYREEE (reference sequence). The CDR3 spans 13 residues. The ends were cut back, 4 bases at V and 1 base at J, with 8 bases in the middle. The sequence came from a man aged 18-30 years in good health and CMV-seropositive. J is TRBJ1-2 and V is TRBV5-4, with D tentatively TRBD1 (5 bases). The sequenced sample was PBMCs. This CDR3 is CASSAGFNYGYTF. Written as DNA, the CDR3 is TGTGCCAGCAGCGCAGGGTTTAACTATGGCTACACCTTC.